A single sample is the source of the 32 T cell receptor beta chains below, sequenced in a study of T cell repertoires in cytomegalovirus infection. TCRdb passed the reads through MiXCR, listing each CDR3 protein once. The data show a few hundred thousand distinct CDR3 sequences, about a third seen once. Their target antigens are unknown. The source was cultured PBMCs, collected from culture after CMV antigen stimulation. The receptors were sampled from a human donor in good health (CMV status not recorded). Some clones in this sample may be carry-over from other donors' samples.

The chain recombines TRBV2 with TRBJ2-7; D perhaps matches TRBD2 (5 bases). V was cut by 0 bases and J by 2 bases, with 20 bases left in between. The CDR3 length is 18 residues. CDR1 is SNHLY, CDR2 FYNNEI, per germline. The CDR3: CASSEAPSRGKVTYEQYV. CDR3 in DNA: TGTGCCAGCAGTGAAGCTCCCTCACGAGGGAAGGTCACCTACGAGCAGTACGTC.

The chain is built from TRBV7-2 and TRBJ2-7; no clear D. The CDR3 extends over 15 amino acids. The germline gives CDR1 SGHTA, CDR2 FQGNSA. V was trimmed by 5 bases and J by 3 bases, leaving 17 bases between them. The chain's CDR3 is CASSPGPSPIYEQYF. The CDR3 DNA reads TGTGCCAGCAGCCCAGGCCCGTCCCCCATCTACGAGCAGTACTTC.

The chain recombines TRBV5-6 with TRBJ2-1; possibly TRBD1 for D (5 bases). The CDR3 consists of 14 residues. CDR1 and CDR2 from the germline V gene are SGHDT and YYEEEE. V was cut by 0 bases and J by 7 bases, with 11 bases left in between. The CDR3 loop is CASSLGLKGNEQFF. CDR3 nucleotides: TGTGCCAGCAGCTTGGGGCTAAAGGGGAATGAGCAGTTCTTC.

The chain carries TRBV7-2 and TRBJ2-4; TRBD2 agrees at 7 bases. CDR3 length: 19 residues. Per germline, CDR1 SGHTA and CDR2 FQGNSA. After removal of 5 bases from V and 0 bases from J, the junction contained 16 bases not matched to a gene. The CDR3 sequence: CASSRRQAGATGAKNIQYF. Written as DNA, the CDR3 is TGTGCCAGCAGCCGCCGCCAGGCGGGAGCTACGGGAGCCAAAAACATTCAGTACTTC.

This clonotype was seen a few times. CDR3 sequence reads: CASSFGGGYGYTF. Here the CDR3 DNA reads TGTGCCAGCAGTTTCGGGGGGGGCTATGGCTACACCTTC. V gene TRBV11-2 combines with J gene TRBJ1-2; D perhaps matches TRBD1 (5 bases). CDR1 and CDR2 (germline): SGHAT, FQNNGV. V was cut by 6 bases and J by 4 bases, with 12 bases left in between. There are 13 residues in the CDR3. The full variable domain, its missing parts supplied by reference TRBV11-2 and TRBJ1-2, is EAGVAQSPRYKIIEKRQSVAFWCNPISGHATLYWYQQILGQGPKLLIQFQNNGVVDDSQLPKDRFSAERLKGVDSTLKIQPAKLEDSAVYLCASSFGGGYGYTFGSGTRLTVV.

This clonotype was detected once. One junction end disagrees with the germline gene, perhaps due to a read error. This chain joins TRBV15 and TRBJ2-7; TRBD1 agrees at 7 bases. CDR3 size: 17 residues. Germline V gene sequence: CDR1 LNHNV, CDR2 YYDKDF (reference sequence). CDR3 in DNA: TGTGCCACCAGCAAAGACCCCCGGGACAGCAATTCCTACGAGCAGTGCTTC. Translation: CATSKDPRDSNSYEQCF.

The chain uses TRBV7-2 and TRBJ2-7; D is ambiguous. Per germline, CDR1 SGHTA and CDR2 FQGNSA. The ends were cut back, 6 bases at V and 3 bases at J, with 9 bases in the middle. CDR3 length: 12 residues. This CDR3 reads CASREGGYEQYF. DNA of the CDR3: TGTGCCAGCAGAGAAGGCGGCTACGAGCAGTACTTC.

V and J are TRBV6-5 and TRBJ2-5; TRBD2 matches 9 bases. From germline, CDR1 is MNHEY and CDR2 SVGAGI. V dropped 4 bases and J dropped 3; count of bases not matched to a gene: 6. CDR3 length equals 15 residues. The CDR3 DNA is TGTGCCAGCAGTTCCAGCAGACTAGCGGAAGAGACCCAGTACTTC. It yields the protein CASSSSRLAEETQYF.

The chain uses TRBV14 and TRBJ1-2, with 7 bases lining up with TRBD1. Germline CDR1 reads SGHDN; CDR2 reads FVKESK. V dropped 0 bases and J dropped 4; count of bases not matched to a gene: 8. The CDR3 is 16 amino acids. This chain's CDR3 is CASSQDPGTEGYGYTF. The CDR3 nucleotides read TGTGCCAGCAGCCAAGATCCGGGGACAGAAGGCTATGGCTACACCTTC.

This clonotype was found a few times. The chain employs TRBV6-2 or TRBV6-3 and TRBJ1-5; 8 nucleotides match TRBD1. The junction had 12 bases not matched to a gene; V was cut back by 4 bases and J by 4 bases. The CDR3 is 17 amino acids. Germline CDR1 reads MNHEY; CDR2 reads SVGEGT. The CDR3 sequence is CASSSYSRTGPNQPQHF. The CDR3 nucleotides are TGTGCCAGCAGTTCTTACTCCCGGACAGGGCCTAATCAGCCCCAGCATTTT.

This sequence joins TRBV9 and TRBJ2-3, with D perhaps TRBD1 (6 bases). The germline V and J ends were trimmed by 4 bases and 6 bases, with 15 bases remaining between them. Germline V gene sequence: CDR1 SGDLS, CDR2 YYNGEE. The CDR3 has 14 residues. CDR3 in amino acids: CASSPHRESDTQYF. The CDR3 DNA reads TGTGCCAGCAGCCCCCACAGGGAATCCGATACGCAGTATTTT.

V usage is TRBV11-3 and J usage is TRBJ2-1, with 11 bases lining up with TRBD2. Trimming took 5 bases from V and 2 from J; bases not matched to a gene: 11. Germline CDR1 reads SGHNT; CDR2 reads YENEEA. This CDR3 has 18 amino acids. In DNA, the CDR3 is TGTGCCAGCAGCATGGGACTAGCGGCCCCTCACACCTACAATGAGCAGTTCTTC. Translation gives CASSMGLAAPHTYNEQFF.

This clonotype was observed a few times. The rearrangement joins TRBV7-8 to TRBJ2-1; TRBD2 agrees at 8 bases. Germline assignment: CDR1 SGHVS and CDR2 FQNEAQ. CDR3 length equals 17 residues. V shed 1 base, J shed 2 bases, and the junction held 7 bases outside the gene matches. The DNA for the CDR3 is TGTGCCAGCAGCTTAGTTAGGATTAGCGGGGCCTACAATGAGCAGTTCTTC. Amino acid sequence: CASSLVRISGAYNEQFF.

This clonotype has just a few counts. V usage is TRBV7-8 and J usage is TRBJ2-2; D is unresolved. The CDR3 length is 11 residues. The germline CDR1 and CDR2 sequences are SGHVS and FQNEAQ. V lost 1 base and J 9 bases, leaving 3 bases between the germline ends. The CDR3 DNA reads as TGTGCCAGCAGCTTAGGGCGGGAGCTGTTTTTT. Amino acids: CASSLGRELFF.

The V gene is TRBV6-2 or TRBV6-3, the J gene TRBJ2-4; TRBD2 is a possible D gene (5 bases). The germline V and J ends were trimmed by 0 bases and 13 bases, with 10 bases remaining between them. The CDR3 extends over 12 amino acids. The V gene's germline CDR1 is MNHEY and CDR2 SVGEGT. As DNA, the CDR3 is TGTGCCAGCAGTTACTCGGTCGGGGAGCAGTACTTC. This encodes CASSYSVGEQYF.

The V gene is TRBV20-1, the J gene TRBJ2-4; 11 nucleotides match TRBD2. With 7 bases clipped from V and 1 base from J, the junction kept 6 bases outside the gene matches. This CDR3 spans 15 amino acids. Germline CDR1 and CDR2: DFQATT and SNEGSKA (reference sequence). As DNA, the CDR3 is TGCAGTGTCGGTAGCGGGAGGGATGCCAAAAACATTCAGTACTTC. Translation gives CSVGSGRDAKNIQYF.

V gene TRBV7-9 combines with J gene TRBJ2-3; D not certain. The V gene's germline CDR1 is SEHNR and CDR2 FQNEAQ (reference sequence). With 2 bases removed from V and 0 bases from J, the gap between germline ends came to 12 bases. This CDR3 contains 16 residues. The CDR3 protein is CASSLLGSFSTDTQYF. Written as DNA, the CDR3 is TGTGCCAGCAGCTTACTAGGCAGCTTTAGCACAGATACGCAGTATTTT. The whole variable domain, remainder taken from reference TRBV7-9 and TRBJ2-3, is DTGVSQNPRHKITKRGQNVTFRCDPISEHNRLYWYRQTLGQGPEFLTYFQNEAQLEKSRLLSDRFSAERPKGSFSTLEIQRTEQGDSAMYLCASSLLGSFSTDTQYFGPGTRLTVL.

A few counts support this clonotype. The V call is TRBV7-2, the J call TRBJ2-2; no clear D gene. The germline CDR1 and CDR2 sequences are SGHTA and FQGNSA. Deletions cut 1 base from V and 6 bases from J, with 12 bases between. The CDR3 covers 15 residues. The CDR3 DNA reads as TGTGCCAGCAGCTTAGGCTCTCTCCCATCCGGGGAGCTGTTTTTT. Protein sequence: CASSLGSLPSGELFF.

This chain joins TRBV28 and TRBJ1-2; tentative D call: TRBD1 (6 bases). Germline V gene data show CDR1 as MDHEN and CDR2 as SYDVKM. V was pared by 1 base and J by 2 bases, with 14 bases between. This CDR3 contains 16 residues. CDR3 in DNA: TGTGCCAGCAGTTTATTGTCCATGGACAGAAACTATGGCTACACCTTC. Translated: CASSLLSMDRNYGYTF.

The genes are TRBV20-1 and TRBJ2-5, with TRBD1 as a possible D gene (5 bases). From germline, CDR1 is DFQATT and CDR2 SNEGSKA (reference sequence). Trimming took off 2 bases at V and 4 bases at J, with 11 bases between the two ends. The length of the CDR3 is 13 residues. CDR3 loop: CSARRTLGETQYF. DNA for the CDR3: TGCAGTGCTAGAAGGACACTGGGAGAGACCCAGTACTTC.

This clonotype was recorded many times. This sequence joins TRBV7-2 and TRBJ2-3; TRBD1 aligns across 7 bases. With V trimmed by 5 bases and J by 5 bases, 7 bases remained unmatched. Germline CDR1 is SGHTA and CDR2 is FQGNSA. The CDR3 loop spans 14 amino acids. The CDR3 is CASSQDRSRDTQYF. Written as DNA, the CDR3 is TGTGCCAGCAGCCAGGACAGGTCCAGAGATACGCAGTATTTT.

V usage is TRBV27 and J usage is TRBJ1-2; D possibly corresponds to TRBD1 (6 bases). V was pared by 5 bases and J by 8 bases, with 15 bases between. This CDR3 has 13 residues. CDR1 and CDR2 from the germline V gene are MNHEY and SMNVEV (reference sequence). CDR3 sequence: CASSDGPQGGYTF. The CDR3 DNA sequence: TGTGCCAGCAGTGACGGACCACAGGGAGGCTACACCTTC.

This rearrangement joins TRBV3-1 to TRBJ1-1; tentatively, D is TRBD1 (6 bases). The ends were cut back, 4 bases at V and 3 bases at J, with 21 bases in the middle. From germline, CDR1 is LGHDT and CDR2 YNNKEL (reference sequence). The CDR3 extends over 17 amino acids. For the CDR3, the DNA is TGTGCCAGCAGCCCTTCACAGGGAGTAATGGTGTACACTGAAGCTTTCTTT. This sequence encodes CASSPSQGVMVYTEAFF.

V usage is TRBV6-2 or TRBV6-3 and J usage is TRBJ1-1, with 8 bases identical to TRBD1. This CDR3 has 11 residues. V trimming: 10 bases; J trimming: 4 bases; junction bases outside the gene matches: 2. Germline V gene sequence: CDR1 MNHEY, CDR2 SVGEGT. CDR3 amino acids: CATGQGTEAFF. CDR3 nucleotides: TGTGCCACCGGACAGGGCACTGAAGCTTTCTTT.

The rearrangement uses TRBV23-1 and TRBJ2-7; D call uncertain. TRBV23-1 qualifies as an ORF whose function is uncertain. V dropped 2 bases and J dropped 4 bases, with 12 bases sitting between them. The CDR3 is 14 residues long. The DNA of the CDR3 is TGCGCCAGCAGTCAAGCCGAACAAAAGTACGAGCAGTACGTC. Encoded protein: CASSQAEQKYEQYV.

This chain links TRBV28 with TRBJ1-1, with a weak D call TRBD1 (5 bases). V lost 8 bases and J 4 bases, leaving 14 bases between the germline ends. This CDR3 has 13 residues. CDR1 is MDHEN and CDR2 is SYDVKM in the germline V gene. CDR3 region: CASSDAGRTEAFF. The DNA for the CDR3 is TGTGCCAGCTCCGACGCAGGGCGCACTGAAGCTTTCTTT. Full variable domain (missing parts from reference TRBV28 and TRBJ1-1): DVKVTQSSRYLVKRTGEKVFLECVQDMDHENMFWYRQDPGLGLRLIYFSYDVKMKEKGDIPEGYSVSREKKERFSLILESASTNQTSMYLCASSDAGRTEAFFGQGTRLTVV.

This clonotype was recorded many times. The V and J genes are TRBV7-2 and TRBJ2-1; D gene ambiguous. The V end lost 1 base, the J end lost 7 bases, and 14 bases lay between the germline ends. Germline CDR1 and CDR2: SGHTA and FQGNSA. CDR3 size: 15 residues. The CDR3 nucleotides are TGTGCCAGCAGCTTAGGTGTATTATCGTATAATGAGCAGTTCTTC. Translated: CASSLGVLSYNEQFF.

The chain joins TRBV7-8 to TRBJ1-1, with no clear D. V lost 5 bases to trimming and J lost 1 base, with 8 bases between them. This CDR3 comprises 13 residues. Germline assignment: CDR1 SGHVS and CDR2 FQNEAQ. This CDR3 reads CASSHGGNTEAFF. CDR3 sequence (DNA): TGTGCCAGCAGCCACGGAGGGAACACTGAAGCTTTCTTT.

The CDR3 is CASSLGTGAAYGYTF. In nucleotides, the CDR3 is TGTGCCAGCAGCCTGGGGACAGGGGCAGCCTATGGCTACACCTTC. The V and J genes are TRBV11-2 and TRBJ1-2; 10 bases are shared with TRBD1. Trimming removed 5 bases from V and 4 bases from J; junction bases left unmatched: 7. The CDR3 is 15 amino acids. The germline gives CDR1 SGHAT, CDR2 FQNNGV.

The chain joins TRBV9 to TRBJ2-5; 10 bases line up with TRBD1. Germline V gene lookup returns CDR1 SGDLS and CDR2 YYNGEE. V was clipped by 4 bases and J by 5 bases; unmatched bases: 5. The CDR3 length is 14 residues. The CDR3 DNA reads as TGTGCCAGCAGCCCCAGACAGGGGGCCGAGACCCAGTACTTC. Encoded protein: CASSPRQGAETQYF. Full variable domain (outside the CDR3, taken from reference TRBV9 and TRBJ2-5): DSGVTQTPKHLITATGQRVTLRCSPRSGDLSVYWYQQSLDQGLQFLIQYYNGEERAKGNILERFSAQQFPDLHSELNLSSLELGDSALYFCASSPRQGAETQYFGPGTRLLVL.

This sequence joins TRBV6-6 and TRBJ1-6; D is unclear. Per the germline V gene, CDR1 is MNHNY and CDR2 is SVGAGI (reference sequence). This CDR3 region has 13 residues. Trimming took off 4 bases at V and 7 bases at J, with 8 bases between the two ends. DNA of the CDR3: TGTGCCAGCAGTTCCCCTAACAATTCACCCCTCCACTTT. This translates into CASSSPNNSPLHF.

The V and J genes are TRBV19 and TRBJ1-5; D ambiguous. Germline V gene sequence: CDR1 LNHDA, CDR2 SQIVND (reference sequence). The germline V and J ends were trimmed by 1 base and 4 bases, with 5 bases remaining between them. CDR3 length: 13 amino acids. The CDR3 nucleotides are TGTGCCAGTAGTATAGGGCGTAATCAGCCCCAGCATTTT. Residues: CASSIGRNQPQHF.